This T cell receptor (beta chain) was observed in a study of T cell responses to AZD1222 COVID-19 vaccine. Study-level information: Analyses pooled second doses at about 4 or about 12 weeks.

Clones were sequenced by immunoSEQ multiplex PCR, and TCRdb holds only the in-frame ones, with some missing. The repertoire holds 100,000 to 150,000 clones, with 75% to 95% as singletons. Comment on this clone: As yet, its antigen is unknown.

Study-wide points: Recipients of two AZD1222 doses showed rising Spike-specific TCR breadth and depth. Sampled repertoires all dated from after the peak T cell response. Baseline seropositivity occurred in only six or seven AZD1222 recipients.

V was clipped by 2 bases and J by 8 bases; unmatched bases: 5. The CDR3 sequence is 15 residues long. Germline V gene data show CDR1 as MNHEY and CDR2 as SVGAGI. The source is an adult in good health. This material consisted of peripheral blood, taken on day 0 of AZD1222 vaccination. The V gene is TRBV6-5, the J gene TRBJ1-4; 10 bases are shared with TRBD1. DNA of the CDR3: TGTGCCAGCAGTTACGGACAGGGGGTTGGGGAAAAACTGTTTTTT. It yields the protein CASSYGQGVGEKLFF.